This T cell receptor (beta chain) was retrieved from a study of glioma-infiltrating T cells after dendritic cell vaccination. The study's findings and limits: The cohort had few patients with full blood and tumor sets.

About this clone itself: Antigen specificity is unknown.

PBMC sampling occurred before vaccination, two weeks after the third dose, and at progression. The germline CDR1 and CDR2 sequences are GTSNPN and SVGIG (reference sequence). The ends lost 3 bases at V and 6 bases at J; junction bases unmatched: 9. The CDR3 totals 15 residues. TCRdb's copy holds only in-frame clones and misses some; the assay was immunoSEQ multiplex PCR. The sample gives around 90,000 clones, around three quarters of which show up once; about 6.5% is in the top ten. The J gene is TRBJ1-4, the V gene TRBV30; the match to TRBD1 covers 8 bases. The sample was blood, taken before dendritic cell vaccination. This receptor was obtained from a human donor with glioblastoma. The CDR3 DNA follows: TGTGCCTGGAGCCTACCTTGGACAGGGTATGAAAAACTGTTTTTT. It is translated as CAWSLPWTGYEKLFF. Looking up the rest from reference TRBV30 and TRBJ1-4 gives the full variable domain: SQTIHQWPATLVQPVGSPLSLECTVEGTSNPNLYWYRQAAGRGLQLLFYSVGIGQISSEVPQNLSASRPQDRQFILSSKKLLLSDSGFYLCAWSLPWTGYEKLFFGSGTQLSVL.